The source of this T cell receptor beta chain is a study of Ad26.COV2.S vaccination and SARS-CoV-2 variants. Study information: Administration of Ad26.COV2.S was intramuscular, either once or twice 56 days apart.

Study findings and constraints: Non-spike TCR breadth did not differ much between vaccine and placebo recipients.

A note on this clone: No antigen is known for it.

V dropped 4 bases and J dropped 3; count of bases not matched to a gene: 5. The germline V gene has CDR1 MNHEY and CDR2 SVGAGI. The CDR3 totals 15 residues. Treatment noted: roughly 19 received Ad26.COV2.S at low or high dose, single or two shots; several received placebo; per-sample allocation not given. The samples were gathered on day 63 after the first injection of vaccine or placebo. Profiling relied on immunoSEQ multiplex PCR, and the TCRdb table lists in-frame clones only, not all of them. The sample carries around 400,000 clones, 83% recorded once. The V and J genes are TRBV6-5 and TRBJ2-2; 7 bases agree with TRBD1. Sample: peripheral blood, taken in a trial of Ad26.COV2.S vaccine versus placebo. This sequence was found in a person aged 18-65 years who received the Ad26.COV2.S COVID-19 vaccine or a placebo. The CDR3 nucleotides read TGTGCCAGCAGTTTACTCAGGGGGTACACCGGGGAGCTGTTTTTT. Protein product: CASSLLRGYTGELFF.